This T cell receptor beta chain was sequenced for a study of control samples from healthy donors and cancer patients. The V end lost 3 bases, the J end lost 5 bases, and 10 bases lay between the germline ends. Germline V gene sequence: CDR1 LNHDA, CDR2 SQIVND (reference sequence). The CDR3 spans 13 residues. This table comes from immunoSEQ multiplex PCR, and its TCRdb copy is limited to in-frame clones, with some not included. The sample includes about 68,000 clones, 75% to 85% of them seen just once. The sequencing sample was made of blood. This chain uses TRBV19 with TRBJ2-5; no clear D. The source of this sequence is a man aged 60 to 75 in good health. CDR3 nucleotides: TGTGCCAGTAGTATTAGGTGGGGTGAGACCCAGTACTTC. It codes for CASSIRWGETQYF.